This T cell receptor (beta chain) was identified during a study of Graves' ophthalmopathy and Graves' hyperthyroidism. TCR beta CDR3 regions were amplified from RNA transcripts. Investigators did first-round RT-PCR with HTBI primers, then second-round multiplex PCR. From the multiplex PCR reads, TCRdb called clonotypes with MiXCR, one entry per CDR3 protein. The sample lists around 670,000 distinct CDR3 sequences, 35% to 50% occurring once. Findings of the study overall: Sensitivity reached around 67% and specificity more than 72% when the model predicted ophthalmopathy progression.

The germline V and J ends were trimmed by 0 bases and 1 base, with 8 bases remaining between them. Germline values: CDR1 SGDLS, CDR2 YYNGEE. The CDR3 extends over 15 amino acids. At least ten counts were recorded for this clonotype. What it binds is unknown. This sequence joins TRBV9 and TRBJ1-3; a weak D match, TRBD1 (6 bases). This clonotype was sampled from an adult man with Graves' ophthalmopathy. The source material was peripheral blood. In nucleotides, the CDR3 is TGTGCCAGCAGCGTAGAGGACAGATCTGGAAACACCATATATTTT. It yields the protein CASSVEDRSGNTIYF.